The clone carrying this T cell receptor beta chain turned up a few times. Per the original methods: It was from reference gene primer amplification that nucleated cell counts were estimated. Profiling relied on immunoSEQ multiplex PCR, and the TCRdb table lists in-frame clones only, not all of them. V and J calls and clone size are those listed in that table; D and trimming were worked out from the DNA. The sample holds tens of thousands of clones, roughly 84% seen once. These data belong to a study of blood T cell repertoires in COVID-19. In the study overall: The analysed material was cDNA or gDNA that came from T cells, B-cell-depleted T cells, or PBMCs.

The TCR originated in a man older than 75 with active or convalescent COVID-19. The material sequenced was peripheral blood.

The CDR3 spells CASSSLRDTQYF. CDR3 nucleotides: TGTGCCAGCAGTTCCCTCAGAGATACGCAGTATTTT. This chain links TRBV6-6 with TRBJ2-3; D remains ambiguous. Trimming cost V 4 bases and J 5 bases, with 7 bases left between them. This CDR3 contains 12 residues. In germline, CDR1 is MNHNY, CDR2 SVGAGI (reference sequence).